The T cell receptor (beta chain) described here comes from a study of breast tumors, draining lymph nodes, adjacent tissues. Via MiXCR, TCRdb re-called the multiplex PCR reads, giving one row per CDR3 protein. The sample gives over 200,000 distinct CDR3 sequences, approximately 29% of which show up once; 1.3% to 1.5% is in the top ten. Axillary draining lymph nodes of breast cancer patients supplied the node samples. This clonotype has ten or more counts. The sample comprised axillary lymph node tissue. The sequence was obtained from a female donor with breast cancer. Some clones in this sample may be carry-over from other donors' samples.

CDR3 in amino acids: CATTPWGQANEKLFF. Written as DNA, the CDR3 is TGTGCCACCACTCCTTGGGGACAGGCAAATGAAAAACTGTTTTTT. This rearrangement joins TRBV24-1 to TRBJ1-4; 8 bases match TRBD1. The germline CDR1 and CDR2 sequences are KGHDR and SFDVKD. The length of the CDR3 is 15 residues. The V and J ends lost 8 bases and 5 bases, in that order; junction bases with no gene match: 9.